This T cell receptor (beta chain) appears in the sequencing data of a study of blood T cell repertoires in COVID-19. Study information: The United States, Italy and Spain were the sources of the acute and convalescent COVID-19 samples.

This clone was counted a few times. The CDR3 is 14 amino acids. Per germline, CDR1 LNHDA and CDR2 SQIVND (reference sequence). V gave up 8 bases and J gave up 2 bases; unmatched junction bases: 2. Sequencing was performed with immunoSEQ multiplex PCR; in TCRdb, only in-frame clones are kept and a portion is missing. In the table there are fewer than 250,000 clones, roughly 84% of which are singletons. Participants came from fewer than 25 US areas, aged about 18 to 95 years. Donors in Cohort 3 counted as recovered after two negative PCRs, clearance, or symptom resolution. J is TRBJ2-1 and V is TRBV19; TRBD2 matches at 11 bases. The sequenced sample was PBMCs or T cells enriched from blood (not recorded which). This sequence originates from a middle-aged woman who had recovered from COVID-19. Here the CDR3 DNA reads TGTGCCAGTTCTAGCGGGAGGACCTACAATGAGCAGTTCTTC. Its protein product is CASSSGRTYNEQFF. The complete variable domain, with remaining parts taken from reference TRBV19 and TRBJ2-1, reads DGGITQSPKYLFRKEGQNVTLSCEQNLNHDAMYWYRQDPGQGLRLIYYSQIVNDFQKGDIAEGYSVSREKKESFPLTVTSAQKNPTAFYLCASSSGRTYNEQFFGPGTRLTVL.